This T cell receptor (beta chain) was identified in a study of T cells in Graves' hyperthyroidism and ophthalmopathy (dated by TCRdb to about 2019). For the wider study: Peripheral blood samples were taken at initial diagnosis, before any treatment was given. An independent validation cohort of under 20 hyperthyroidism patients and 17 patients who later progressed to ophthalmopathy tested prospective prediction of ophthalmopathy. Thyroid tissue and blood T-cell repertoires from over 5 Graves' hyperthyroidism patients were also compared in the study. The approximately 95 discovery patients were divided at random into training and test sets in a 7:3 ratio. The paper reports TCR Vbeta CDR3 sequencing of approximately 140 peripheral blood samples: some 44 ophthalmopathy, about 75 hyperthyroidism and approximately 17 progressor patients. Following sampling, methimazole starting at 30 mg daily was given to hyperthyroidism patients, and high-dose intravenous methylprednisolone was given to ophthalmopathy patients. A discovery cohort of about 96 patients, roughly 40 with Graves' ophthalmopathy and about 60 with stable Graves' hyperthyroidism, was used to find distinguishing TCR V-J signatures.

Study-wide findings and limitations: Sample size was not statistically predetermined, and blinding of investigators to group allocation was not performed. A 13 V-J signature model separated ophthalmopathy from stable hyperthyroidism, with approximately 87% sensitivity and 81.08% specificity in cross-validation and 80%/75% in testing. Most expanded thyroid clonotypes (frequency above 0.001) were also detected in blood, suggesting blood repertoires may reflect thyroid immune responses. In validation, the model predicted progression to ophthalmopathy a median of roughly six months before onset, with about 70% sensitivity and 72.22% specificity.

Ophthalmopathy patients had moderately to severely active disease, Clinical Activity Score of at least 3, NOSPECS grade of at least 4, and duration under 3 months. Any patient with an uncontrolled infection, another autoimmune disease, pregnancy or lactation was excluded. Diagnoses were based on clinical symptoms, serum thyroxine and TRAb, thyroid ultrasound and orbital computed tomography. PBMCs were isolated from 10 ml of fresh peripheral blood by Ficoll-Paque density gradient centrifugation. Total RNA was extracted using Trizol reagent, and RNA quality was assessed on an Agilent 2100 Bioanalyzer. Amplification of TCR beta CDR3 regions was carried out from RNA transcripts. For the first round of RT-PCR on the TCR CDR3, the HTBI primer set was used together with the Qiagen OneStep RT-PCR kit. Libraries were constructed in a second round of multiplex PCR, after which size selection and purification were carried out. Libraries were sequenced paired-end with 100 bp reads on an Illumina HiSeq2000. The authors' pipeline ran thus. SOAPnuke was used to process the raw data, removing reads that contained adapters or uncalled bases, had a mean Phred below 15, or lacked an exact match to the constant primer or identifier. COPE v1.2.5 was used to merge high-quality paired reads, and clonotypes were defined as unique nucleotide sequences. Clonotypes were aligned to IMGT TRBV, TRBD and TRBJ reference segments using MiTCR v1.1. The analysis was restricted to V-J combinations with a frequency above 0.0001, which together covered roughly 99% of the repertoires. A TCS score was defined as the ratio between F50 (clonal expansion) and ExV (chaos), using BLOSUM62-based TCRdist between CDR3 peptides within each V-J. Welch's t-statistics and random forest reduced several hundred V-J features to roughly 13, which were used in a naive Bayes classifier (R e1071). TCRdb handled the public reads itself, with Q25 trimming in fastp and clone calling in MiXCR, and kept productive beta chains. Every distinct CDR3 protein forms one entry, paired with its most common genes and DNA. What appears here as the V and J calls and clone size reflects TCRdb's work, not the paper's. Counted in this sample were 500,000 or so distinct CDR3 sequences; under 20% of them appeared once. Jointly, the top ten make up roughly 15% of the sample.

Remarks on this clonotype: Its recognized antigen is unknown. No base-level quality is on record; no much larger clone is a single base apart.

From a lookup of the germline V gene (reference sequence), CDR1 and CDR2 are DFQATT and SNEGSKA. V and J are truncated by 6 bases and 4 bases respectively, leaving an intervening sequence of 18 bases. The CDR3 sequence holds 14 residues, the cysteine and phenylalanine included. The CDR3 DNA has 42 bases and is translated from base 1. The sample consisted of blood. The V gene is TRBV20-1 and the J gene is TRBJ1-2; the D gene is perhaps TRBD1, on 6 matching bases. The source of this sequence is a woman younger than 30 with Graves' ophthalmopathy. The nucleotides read TGCAGTGCAACCTTCCGGGGGGGCGGCTATGGCTACACCTTC. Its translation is CSATFRGGGYGYTF.